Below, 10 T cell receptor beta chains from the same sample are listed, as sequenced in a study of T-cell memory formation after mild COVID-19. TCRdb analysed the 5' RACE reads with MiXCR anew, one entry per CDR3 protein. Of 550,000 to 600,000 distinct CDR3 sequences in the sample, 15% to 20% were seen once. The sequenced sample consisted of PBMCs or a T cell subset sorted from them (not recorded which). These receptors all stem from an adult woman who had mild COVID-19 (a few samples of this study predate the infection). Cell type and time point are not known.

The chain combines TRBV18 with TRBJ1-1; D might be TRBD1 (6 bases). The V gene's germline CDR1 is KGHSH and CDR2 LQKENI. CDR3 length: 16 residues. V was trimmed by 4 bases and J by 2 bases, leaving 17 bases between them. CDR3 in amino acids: CASSQGFHRDNTEAFF. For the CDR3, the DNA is TGTGCCAGCTCACAGGGGTTTCACAGGGACAACACTGAAGCTTTCTTT.

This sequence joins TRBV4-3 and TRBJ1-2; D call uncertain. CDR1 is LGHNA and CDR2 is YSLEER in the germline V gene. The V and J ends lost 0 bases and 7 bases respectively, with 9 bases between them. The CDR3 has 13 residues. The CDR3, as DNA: TGCGCCAGCAGCCAAGATATCGCCTCTGGCTACACCTTC. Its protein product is CASSQDIASGYTF.

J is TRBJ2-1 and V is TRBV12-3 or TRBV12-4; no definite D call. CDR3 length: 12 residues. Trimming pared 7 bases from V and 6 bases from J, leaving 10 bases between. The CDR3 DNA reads TGTGCCAGCACCGATCCCTTCAATGAGCAGTTCTTC. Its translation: CASTDPFNEQFF.

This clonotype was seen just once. The CDR3 DNA reads TGTGCCTGGAGTATGGGCACTGAAGCTTTCTTT. Its translation is CAWSMGTEAFF. The rearrangement links TRBV30 to TRBJ1-1; no clear D gene. Germline CDR1 is GTSNPN and CDR2 is SVGIG (reference sequence). The CDR3 covers 11 residues. V shed 2 bases and J shed 4 bases, with 5 bases lying between them.

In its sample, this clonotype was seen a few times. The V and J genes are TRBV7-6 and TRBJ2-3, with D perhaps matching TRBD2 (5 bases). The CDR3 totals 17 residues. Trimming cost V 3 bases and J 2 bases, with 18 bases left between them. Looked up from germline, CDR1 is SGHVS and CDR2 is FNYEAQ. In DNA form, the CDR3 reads TGTGCCAGCAGCTTGAGGGATTCATTTCTTATCACAGATACGCAGTATTTT. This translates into CASSLRDSFLITDTQYF. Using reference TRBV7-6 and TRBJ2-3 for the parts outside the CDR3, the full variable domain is GAGVSQSPRYKVTKRGQDVALRCDPISGHVSLYWYRQALGQGPEFLTYFNYEAQQDKSGLPNDRFSAERPEGSISTLTIQRTEQRDSAMYRCASSLRDSFLITDTQYFGPGTRLTVL.

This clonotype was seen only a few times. The CDR3 DNA is TGTGCCAGCAGCTTACCTAGCGGGAGCAGAAACATTCAGTACTTC. Translating it yields CASSLPSGSRNIQYF. The V call is TRBV13, the J call TRBJ2-4; 10 nucleotides align to TRBD2. The CDR3 sequence is 15 residues long. CDR1 and CDR2 from the germline V gene are PRHDT and FYEKMQ (reference sequence). V lost 2 bases to trimming and J lost 6 bases; unmatched junction nucleotides: 4.

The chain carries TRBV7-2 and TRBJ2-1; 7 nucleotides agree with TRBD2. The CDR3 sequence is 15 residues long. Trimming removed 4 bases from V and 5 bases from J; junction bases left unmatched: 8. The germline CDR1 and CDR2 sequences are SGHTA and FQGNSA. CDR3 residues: CASSSTGLHNNEQFF. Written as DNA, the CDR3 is TGTGCCAGCAGCTCAACGGGACTACACAACAATGAGCAGTTCTTC.

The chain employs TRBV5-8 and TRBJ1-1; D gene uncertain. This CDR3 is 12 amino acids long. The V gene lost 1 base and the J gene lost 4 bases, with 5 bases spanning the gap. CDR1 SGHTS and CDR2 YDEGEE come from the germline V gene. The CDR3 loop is CASSLSATEAFF. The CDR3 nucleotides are TGTGCCAGCAGCTTGTCGGCCACTGAAGCTTTCTTT. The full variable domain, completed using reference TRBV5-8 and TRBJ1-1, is EAGVTQSPTHLIKTRGQQATLRCSPISGHTSVYWYQQALGLGLQFLLWYDEGEERNRGNFPPRFSGRQFPNYSSELNVNALELEDSALYLCASSLSATEAFFGQGTRLTVV.

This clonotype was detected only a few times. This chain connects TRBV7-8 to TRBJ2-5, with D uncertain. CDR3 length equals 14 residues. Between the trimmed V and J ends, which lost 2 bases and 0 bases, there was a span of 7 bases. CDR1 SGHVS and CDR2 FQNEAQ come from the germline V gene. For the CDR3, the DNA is TGTGCCAGCAGCTTACTAACGTACCAAGAGACCCAGTACTTC. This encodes CASSLLTYQETQYF.

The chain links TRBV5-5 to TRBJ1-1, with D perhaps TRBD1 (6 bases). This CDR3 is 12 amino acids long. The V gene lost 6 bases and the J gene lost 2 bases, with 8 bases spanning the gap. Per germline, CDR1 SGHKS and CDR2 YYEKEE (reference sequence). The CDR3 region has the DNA TGTGCCAGCACGGGGGGCAACACTGAAGCTTTCTTT. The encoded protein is CASTGGNTEAFF.